This TCR beta chain came from a study of molecular identifiers for immune sequencing clone quantification. Study background: Naive CD8 cell RNA, from around 20,000 or 100,000 cells, was split five ways in replicates, with four sequenced. General study points: The study reportedly detected spiked Jurkat TCR RNA from one cell among 990,000 or so naive cells.

In regard to this clonotype: Its cognate antigen is unknown.

Each CDR3 protein gets one entry after TCRdb re-called the PCR reads with MiXCR. This table has roughly 93,000 distinct CDR3 sequences, 20% to 30% appearing once. V shed 5 bases and J shed 4 bases, with 12 bases lying between them. CDR1 is SGHTA, CDR2 FQGNSA, per germline. The CDR3 spans 13 residues. This rearrangement joins TRBV7-2 to TRBJ2-7; D possibly corresponds to TRBD2 (6 bases). This receptor was identified in a human donor in good health. Some libraries in this study had Jurkat cell RNA spiked in. The sample taken for sequencing was naive CD8+ T cells from blood, with Jurkat cell RNA spiked in. Stated subset: FACS-sorted CD8+CD4-CCR7+CD45RA+ naive T cells. The CDR3 sequence is CASSPSGRYEQYF. As DNA, the CDR3 is TGTGCCAGCAGCCCAAGCGGGCGATACGAGCAGTACTTC.